This T cell receptor beta chain was profiled in a study of blood T cells in healthy people across ages. In the study overall: About one barcoded beta molecule per two T cells was the capture yield of template switching.

All donors came from Russia, were Caucasian and healthy, and spanned ages roughly 6 to 95. This clonotype was counted a few times. Its antigen is unidentified. For the second PCR, which ran for roughly 7 to 11 cycles, a sample-barcoded 5' primer and a J-beta primer mix were used. TCRdb processed the 5' RACE reads anew with MiXCR; each CDR3 protein has one entry. The sample carries about 1,400,000 distinct CDR3 sequences, roughly 45% recorded once. Germline values: CDR1 DFQATT, CDR2 SNEGSKA (reference sequence). The V gene lost 1 base and the J gene lost 0 bases, with 9 bases spanning the gap. This CDR3 has 14 residues. Whole-study findings and limits: Roughly linearly, TCR beta diversity per million T cells fell as age increased.

The TCR sequence derives from a woman under 30 in good health. Material for sequencing was blood. The chain uses TRBV20-1 and TRBJ1-1; TRBD1 might be the D (5 bases). CDR3 coding DNA: TGCAGTGCTAGAGCACAGGCACTGAACACTGAAGCTTTCTTT. Amino acid sequence: CSARAQALNTEAFF.